Listed below are T cell receptor beta chains from one sample, sequenced in a study of neurological immune-mediated disorders. TCRdb analysed the 5' RACE reads with MiXCR anew, one entry per CDR3 protein. The sample shows tens of thousands of distinct CDR3 sequences, around 7% of them seen only once. Material for sequencing was CD4+ T cells from blood. The receptors originated from a man between 50 and 59 years old in good health. Both conserved end residues are part of each CDR3. A D gene is named only where the DNA matches it firmly. The size entry is marked missing in some rows and otherwise reads once, few, many or a size class.

TRBV7-8	14	TRBJ2-7	-	many	CASNPSRQGYEQYF	TGTGCCAGCAACCCCTCCCGGCAGGGATACGAGCAGTACTTC
TRBV4-2	13	TRBJ2-7	-	many	CASSKEEWAEQYF	TGTGCCAGCAGCAAAGAGGAATGGGCCGAGCAGTACTTC
TRBV28	16	TRBJ1-5	-	many	CASSPSTQGNNQPQHF	TGTGCCAGCAGTCCCTCGACCCAGGGGAACAATCAGCCCCAGCATTTT
TRBV9	15	TRBJ2-1	TRBD2	-	CASSAGLAGINEQFF	TGTGCCAGCAGCGCGGGACTAGCGGGAATCAATGAGCAGTTCTTC
TRBV7-2	15	TRBJ2-3	TRBD2	many	CASSSGLAGPDTQYF	TGTGCCAGCAGCTCGGGACTAGCGGGACCGGATACGCAGTATTTT
TRBV9	16	TRBJ2-1	-	-	CASSVGGGFIHNEQFF	TGTGCCAGTAGCGTAGGTGGCGGGTTCATCCACAATGAGCAGTTCTTC
TRBV6-6	13	TRBJ1-2	-	many	CASRAGTNYGYTF	TGTGCCAGCAGAGCCGGGACGAACTATGGCTACACCTTC
TRBV20-1	18	TRBJ2-1	-	many	CSPLRQAEREMDYNEQFF	TGCAGTCCCCTCCGGCAGGCCGAAAGAGAGATGGATTACAATGAGCAGTTCTTC
TRBV30	15	TRBJ2-1	-	few	CAWSVGTSSYNEQFF	TGTGCCTGGAGTGTGGGCACGAGCTCCTACAATGAGCAGTTCTTC
TRBV29-1	13	TRBJ2-1	TRBD2	-	CSVGLAGDNEQFF	TGCAGCGTTGGACTAGCGGGAGACAATGAGCAGTTCTTC
TRBV4-1	17	TRBJ2-2	-	many	CASSPPARTENTGELFF	TGCGCCAGCAGCCCCCCCGCGCGGACAGAGAACACCGGGGAGCTGTTTTTT
TRBV7-9	16	TRBJ1-4	-	many	CASSLVSGTTNEKLFF	TGTGCCAGCAGCTTAGTTTCGGGCACCACTAATGAAAAACTGTTTTTT
TRBV19	16	TRBJ1-5	TRBD1	few	CASSIPGTGANQPQHF	TGTGCCAGTAGTATCCCAGGGACAGGGGCTAATCAGCCCCAGCATTTT
TRBV4-3	18	TRBJ2-2	TRBD1	-	CASSQPYPGQQGNGELFF	TGCGCCAGCAGCCAACCTTACCCGGGACAGCAAGGGAACGGGGAGCTGTTTTTT
TRBV28	14	TRBJ2-4	TRBD2	many	CASSLTSGKNIQYF	TGTGCCAGCAGTCTAACTAGCGGAAAAAACATTCAGTACTTC
TRBV5-1	15	TRBJ1-1	-	many	CASSLIGTGNTEAFF	TGCGCCAGCAGCTTGATCGGTACGGGGAACACTGAAGCTTTCTTT
TRBV7-8	16	TRBJ2-5	TRBD1	many	CASSWQLDRAQETQYF	TGTGCCAGCAGCTGGCAACTGGACAGGGCCCAAGAGACCCAGTACTTC
TRBV19	18	TRBJ2-4	TRBD2	many	CASSMAASGPLAKNIQYF	TGTGCCAGTAGTATGGCGGCTAGCGGACCTCTAGCCAAAAACATTCAGTACTTC
TRBV10-3	14	TRBJ2-3	TRBD2	many	CATTLAGGGDTQYF	TGTGCCACCACCCTAGCGGGAGGAGGAGATACGCAGTATTTT
TRBV29-1	13	TRBJ2-1	-	many	CSAQGGRYNEQFF	TGCAGCGCCCAGGGGGGCCGGTACAATGAGCAGTTCTTC
TRBV6-2/TRBV6-3	13	TRBJ2-5	-	many	CASSRSIQETQYF	TGTGCCAGCAGTCGGAGCATCCAAGAGACCCAGTACTTC
TRBV7-2	14	TRBJ2-5	-	many	CASSLSFSEETQYF	TGTGCCAGCAGCTTAAGTTTCTCAGAAGAGACCCAGTACTTC
TRBV29-1	12	TRBJ2-7	TRBD2	many	CSVGVGGNEQYF	TGCAGCGTCGGAGTGGGGGGGAACGAGCAGTACTTC
TRBV11-2	15	TRBJ2-1	TRBD2	few	CASSLVAGVVYEQFF	TGTGCCAGCAGCTTAGTAGCGGGAGTTGTATATGAGCAGTTCTTC
TRBV11-3	12	TRBJ2-5	-	many	CASSLVTRVQYF	TGTGCCAGCAGCTTAGTGACGAGGGTCCAGTACTTC
TRBV28	17	TRBJ1-5	-	many	CASSLYSPSRGNQPQHF	TGTGCCAGCAGTTTATACAGCCCATCTAGGGGCAATCAGCCCCAGCATTTT
TRBV5-1	16	TRBJ1-2	TRBD1	many	CASSLTGTGAPYGYTF	TGCGCCAGCAGCTTAACCGGGACAGGGGCCCCCTATGGCTACACCTTC
TRBV20-1	13	TRBJ1-5	-	many	CSARGGDNQPQHF	TGCAGTGCTAGGGGCGGAGACAATCAGCCCCAGCATTTT
TRBV29-1	15	TRBJ2-1	TRBD1	many	CSVVIAGTGGSEQFF	TGCAGCGTTGTTATCGCCGGGACAGGGGGAAGTGAGCAGTTCTTC
TRBV18	13	TRBJ2-2	-	many	CASANAVVGELFF	TGTGCCAGCGCCAACGCTGTGGTCGGGGAGCTGTTTTTT
TRBV20-1	15	TRBJ2-1	TRBD2	many	CSAPSLAGSYNEQFF	TGCAGTGCCCCTTCGCTAGCGGGCTCCTACAATGAGCAGTTCTTC
TRBV7-9	16	TRBJ2-5	-	many	CASSLPAGLTGETQYF	TGTGCCAGCAGCTTACCAGCGGGCTTGACGGGGGAGACCCAGTACTTC
TRBV5-6	11	TRBJ2-1	-	-	CASSLGNEQFF	TGTGCCAGCAGCTTGGGCAATGAGCAGTTCTTC
TRBV5-4	16	TRBJ1-4	-	few	CASSTSAGSHNEKLFF	TGTGCCAGCTCCACTTCGGCGGGCAGCCATAATGAAAAACTGTTTTTT
TRBV28	14	TRBJ1-5	-	many	CASSPPARGQPQHF	TGTGCCAGCAGCCCTCCCGCTAGGGGACAGCCCCAGCATTTT
TRBV12-3/TRBV12-4	14	TRBJ2-2	-	many	CASSSFGVDGELFF	TGTGCCAGCAGCAGTTTTGGTGTTGACGGGGAGCTGTTTTTT
TRBV5-1	13	TRBJ2-5	-	many	CASSLATEETQYF	TGCGCCAGCAGCTTGGCCACCGAGGAGACCCAGTACTTC
TRBV20-1	12	TRBJ1-1	-	many	CSARGGATEAFF	TGCAGTGCTAGAGGGGGCGCGACTGAAGCTTTCTTT
TRBV20-1	12	TRBJ2-5	TRBD1	few	CSAPTGRETQYF	TGCAGTGCCCCGACAGGGAGAGAGACCCAGTACTTC
TRBV28	16	TRBJ2-3	-	many	CASSKRTYSSTDTQYF	TGTGCCAGCAGTAAGAGGACTTATTCTAGCACAGATACGCAGTATTTT
TRBV28	13	TRBJ2-5	TRBD1	many	CASSQTGLETQYF	TGTGCCAGCAGTCAGACAGGGTTGGAGACCCAGTACTTC
TRBV6-2/TRBV6-3	17	TRBJ1-2	TRBD1	many	CASRMPGQGAVVYGYTF	TGTGCCAGCAGGATGCCGGGACAGGGGGCCGTGGTCTATGGCTACACCTTC
TRBV5-1	14	TRBJ2-2	TRBD1	many	CASSTRDRTGELFF	TGCGCCAGCAGCACACGGGACAGAACCGGGGAGCTGTTTTTT
TRBV5-1	14	TRBJ2-3	-	many	CASSLGDFTDTQYF	TGCGCCAGCAGCTTGGGTGACTTTACAGATACGCAGTATTTT
TRBV7-3	13	TRBJ2-5	TRBD1	many	CASSLWTGETQYF	TGTGCCAGCAGCTTATGGACAGGCGAGACCCAGTACTTC
TRBV18	17	TRBJ2-4	-	many	CASSPRGRNGAKNIQYF	TGTGCCAGCTCACCACGGGGCAGGAATGGTGCCAAAAACATTCAGTACTTC
TRBV3-1	15	TRBJ2-3	-	many	CASSQETGRYDTQYF	TGTGCCAGCAGCCAAGAAACGGGACGGTACGATACGCAGTATTTT
TRBV7-3	15	TRBJ2-7	TRBD2	many	CASSLQSGGIYEQYF	TGTGCCAGCAGCTTACAAAGCGGGGGTATCTACGAGCAGTACTTC
TRBV19	14	TRBJ1-2	TRBD1	-	CASSSDRGDYGYTF	TGTGCCAGTAGTTCGGACAGGGGAGACTATGGCTACACCTTC
TRBV5-5	16	TRBJ2-1	TRBD2	many	CASSLVLAGYRNEQFF	TGTGCCAGCAGCTTGGTCCTAGCGGGATATAGGAATGAGCAGTTCTTC
TRBV29-1	14	TRBJ1-1	TRBD1	many	CSVGVMTGNTEAFF	TGCAGCGTTGGCGTTATGACAGGGAATACTGAAGCTTTCTTT
TRBV28	15	TRBJ2-7	-	many	CASSPAGVGGYEQYF	TGTGCCAGCAGTCCGGCGGGGGTAGGGGGCTACGAGCAGTACTTC
TRBV7-2	13	TRBJ2-7	-	many	CASTRGVVGEQYF	TGTGCCAGCACCAGGGGGGTGGTTGGGGAGCAGTACTTC
TRBV4-2	18	TRBJ2-7	TRBD2	many	CASSRELGLAGEVDEQYF	TGTGCCAGCAGCCGCGAACTGGGACTAGCGGGAGAGGTGGACGAGCAGTACTTC